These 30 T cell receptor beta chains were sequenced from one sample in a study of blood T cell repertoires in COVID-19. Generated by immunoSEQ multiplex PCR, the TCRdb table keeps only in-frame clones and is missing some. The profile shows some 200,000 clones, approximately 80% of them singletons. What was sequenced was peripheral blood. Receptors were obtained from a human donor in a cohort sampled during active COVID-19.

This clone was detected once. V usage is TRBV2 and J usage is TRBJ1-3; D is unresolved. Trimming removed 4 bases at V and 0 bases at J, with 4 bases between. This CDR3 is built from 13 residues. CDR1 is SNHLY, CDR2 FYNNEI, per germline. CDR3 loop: CASSGGSGNTIYF. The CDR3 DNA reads TGTGCCAGCAGTGGCGGCTCTGGAAACACCATATATTTT. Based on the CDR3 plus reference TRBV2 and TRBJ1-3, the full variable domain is EPEVTQTPSHQVTQMGQEVILRCVPISNHLYFYWYRQILGQKVEFLVSFYNNEISEKSEIFDDQFSVERPDGSNFTLKIRSTKLEDSAMYFCASSGGSGNTIYFGEGSWLTVV.

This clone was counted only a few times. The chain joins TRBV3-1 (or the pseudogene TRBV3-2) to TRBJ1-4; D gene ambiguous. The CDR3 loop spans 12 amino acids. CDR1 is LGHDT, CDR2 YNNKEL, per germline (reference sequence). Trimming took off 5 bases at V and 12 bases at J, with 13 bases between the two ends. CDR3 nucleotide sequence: TGTGCCAGCAGCTCCGAGGGCTCCGAACTGTTTTTT. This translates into CASSSEGSELFF.

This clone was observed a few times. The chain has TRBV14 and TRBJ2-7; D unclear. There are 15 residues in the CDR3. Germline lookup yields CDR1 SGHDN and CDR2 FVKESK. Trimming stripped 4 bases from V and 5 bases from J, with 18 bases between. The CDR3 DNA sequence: TGTGCCAGCAGCCGCGAGATCAACCAGGTGAACGAGCAGTACTTC. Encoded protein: CASSREINQVNEQYF.

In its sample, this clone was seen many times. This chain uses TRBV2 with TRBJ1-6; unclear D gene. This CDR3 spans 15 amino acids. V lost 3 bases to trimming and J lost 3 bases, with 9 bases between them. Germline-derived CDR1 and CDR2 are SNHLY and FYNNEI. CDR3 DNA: TGTGCCAGCAGTGAGGAACAGCACTATAATTCACCCCTCCACTTT. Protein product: CASSEEQHYNSPLHF.

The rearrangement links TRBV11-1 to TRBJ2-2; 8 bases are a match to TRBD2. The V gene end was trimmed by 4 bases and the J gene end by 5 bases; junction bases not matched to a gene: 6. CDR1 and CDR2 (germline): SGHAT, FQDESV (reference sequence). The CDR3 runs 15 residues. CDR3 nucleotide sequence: TGTGCCAGCAGCTCGCGGGGGGCAGGGACCGGGGAGCTGTTTTTT. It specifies CASSSRGAGTGELFF.

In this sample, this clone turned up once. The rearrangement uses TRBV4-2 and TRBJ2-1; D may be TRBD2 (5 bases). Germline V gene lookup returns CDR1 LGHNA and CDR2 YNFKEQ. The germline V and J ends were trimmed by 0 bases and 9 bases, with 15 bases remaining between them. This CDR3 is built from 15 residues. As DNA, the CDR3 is TGTGCCAGCAGCCAAGAAGGTAGCGAAGGGAGTGAGCAGTTCTTC. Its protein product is CASSQEGSEGSEQFF.

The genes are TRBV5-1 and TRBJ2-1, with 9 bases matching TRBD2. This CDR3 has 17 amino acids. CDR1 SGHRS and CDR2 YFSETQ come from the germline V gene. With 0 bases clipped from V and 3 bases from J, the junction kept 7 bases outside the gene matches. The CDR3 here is CASSLDASGTFYNEQFF. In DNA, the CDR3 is TGCGCCAGCAGCTTGGATGCTAGCGGGACTTTCTACAATGAGCAGTTCTTC.

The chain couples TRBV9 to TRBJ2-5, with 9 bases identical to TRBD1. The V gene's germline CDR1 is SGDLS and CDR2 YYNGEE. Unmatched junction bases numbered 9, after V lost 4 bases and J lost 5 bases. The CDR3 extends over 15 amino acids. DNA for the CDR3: TGTGCCAGCAGCATCCGGGACAGGGAATCGGAGACCCAGTACTTC. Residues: CASSIRDRESETQYF.

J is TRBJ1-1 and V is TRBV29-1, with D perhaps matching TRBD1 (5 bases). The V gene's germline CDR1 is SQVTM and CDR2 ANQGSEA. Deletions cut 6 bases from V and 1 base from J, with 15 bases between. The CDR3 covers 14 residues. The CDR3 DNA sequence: TGCAGCGTGGAGGGGCTTGTAAGGAACACTGAAGCTTTCTTT. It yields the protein CSVEGLVRNTEAFF. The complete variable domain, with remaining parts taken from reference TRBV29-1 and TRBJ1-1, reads SAVISQKPSRDICQRGTSLTIQCQVDSQVTMMFWYRQQPGQSLTLIATANQGSEATYESGFVIDKFPISRPNLTFSTLTVSNMSPEDSSIYLCSVEGLVRNTEAFFGQGTRLTVV.

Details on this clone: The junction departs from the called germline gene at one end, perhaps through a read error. The CDR3 DNA sequence: TGTGCTAGCAGCTTAAATTTATTGAAAGGAGAGGCCCAGTACTTC. Translating gives CASSLNLLKGEAQYF. The gene calls are TRBV7-7 and TRBJ2-5; unclear D gene. In germline, CDR1 is SSHAT, CDR2 FNYEAQ (reference sequence). The CDR3 extends over 15 amino acids.

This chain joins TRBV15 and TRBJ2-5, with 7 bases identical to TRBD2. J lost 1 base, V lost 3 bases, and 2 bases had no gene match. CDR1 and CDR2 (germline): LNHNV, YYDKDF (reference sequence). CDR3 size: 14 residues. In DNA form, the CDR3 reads TGTGCCACCAGCAGGAGACTAGCCCAAGAGACCCAGTACTTC. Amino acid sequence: CATSRRLAQETQYF. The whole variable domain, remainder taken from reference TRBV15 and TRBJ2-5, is DAMVIQNPRYQVTQFGKPVTLSCSQTLNHNVMYWYQQKSSQAPKLLFHYYDKDFNNEADTPDNFQSRRPNTSFCFLDIRSPGLGDTAMYLCATSRRLAQETQYFGPGTRLLVL.

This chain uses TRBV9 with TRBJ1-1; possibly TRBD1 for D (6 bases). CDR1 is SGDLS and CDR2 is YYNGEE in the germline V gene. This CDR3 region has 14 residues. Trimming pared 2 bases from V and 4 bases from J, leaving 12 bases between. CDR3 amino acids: CASSVTPGVTEAFF. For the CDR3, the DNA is TGTGCCAGCAGCGTTACCCCAGGGGTCACTGAAGCTTTCTTT.

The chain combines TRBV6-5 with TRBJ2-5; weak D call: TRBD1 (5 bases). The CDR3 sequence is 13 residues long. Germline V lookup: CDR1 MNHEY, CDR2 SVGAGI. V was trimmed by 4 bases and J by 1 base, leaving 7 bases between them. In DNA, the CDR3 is TGTGCCAGCAGTTTCGACAGCCAAGAGACCCAGTACTTC. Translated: CASSFDSQETQYF.

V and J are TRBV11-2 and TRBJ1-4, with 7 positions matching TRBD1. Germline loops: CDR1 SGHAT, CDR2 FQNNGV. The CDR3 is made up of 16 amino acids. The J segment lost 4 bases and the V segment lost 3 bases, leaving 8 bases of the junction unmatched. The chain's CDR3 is CASSLGRGQNNEKLFF. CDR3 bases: TGTGCCAGCAGCTTGGGGCGGGGACAGAATAATGAAAAACTGTTTTTT.

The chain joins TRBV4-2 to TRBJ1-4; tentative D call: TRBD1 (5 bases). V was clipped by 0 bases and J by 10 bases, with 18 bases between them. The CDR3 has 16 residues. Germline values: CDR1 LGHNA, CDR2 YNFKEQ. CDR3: CASSQDRDLRGGKLFF. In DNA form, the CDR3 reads TGTGCCAGCAGCCAAGACCGGGACCTCCGGGGGGGAAAACTGTTTTTT.

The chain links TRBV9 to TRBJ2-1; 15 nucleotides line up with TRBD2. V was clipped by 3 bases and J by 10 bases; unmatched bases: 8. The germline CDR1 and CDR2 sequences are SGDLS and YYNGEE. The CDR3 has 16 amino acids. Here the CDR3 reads CASSAGLAGGPREQFF. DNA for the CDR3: TGTGCCAGCAGCGCGGGACTAGCGGGAGGCCCACGGGAGCAGTTCTTC.

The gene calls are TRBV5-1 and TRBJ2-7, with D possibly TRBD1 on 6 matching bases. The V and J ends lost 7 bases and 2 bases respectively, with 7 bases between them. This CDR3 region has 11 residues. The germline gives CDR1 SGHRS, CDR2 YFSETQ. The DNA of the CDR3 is TGCGCCAGCGCAGGGGCCTACGAGCAGTACTTC. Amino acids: CASAGAYEQYF.

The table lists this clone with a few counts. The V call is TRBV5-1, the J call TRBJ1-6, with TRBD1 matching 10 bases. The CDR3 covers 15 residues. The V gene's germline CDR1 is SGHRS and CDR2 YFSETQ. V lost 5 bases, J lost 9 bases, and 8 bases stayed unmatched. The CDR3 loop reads CASREGGTGVSPLHF. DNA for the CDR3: TGCGCCAGCAGGGAAGGGGGGACAGGGGTTTCACCCCTCCACTTT.

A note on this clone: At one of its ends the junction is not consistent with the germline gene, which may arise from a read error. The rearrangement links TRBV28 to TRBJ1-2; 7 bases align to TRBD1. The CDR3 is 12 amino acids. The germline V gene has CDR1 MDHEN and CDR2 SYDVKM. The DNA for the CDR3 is TGTGCCAGCAGTTCCCGGGGACAGCCCCGGTGGTTC. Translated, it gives CASSSRGQPRWF.

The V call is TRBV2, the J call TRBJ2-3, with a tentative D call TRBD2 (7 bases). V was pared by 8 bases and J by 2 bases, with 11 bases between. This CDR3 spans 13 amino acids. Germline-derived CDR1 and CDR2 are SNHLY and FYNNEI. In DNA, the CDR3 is TGTGCCAGCCGGGGGGCCTACACAGATACGCAGTATTTT. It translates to CASRGAYTDTQYF.

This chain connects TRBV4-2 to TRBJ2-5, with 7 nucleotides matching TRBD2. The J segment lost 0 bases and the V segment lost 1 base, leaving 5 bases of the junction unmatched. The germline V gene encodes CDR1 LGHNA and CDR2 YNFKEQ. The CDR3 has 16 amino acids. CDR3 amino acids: CASSQVAGGNQETQYF. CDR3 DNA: TGTGCCAGCAGCCAAGTGGCCGGGGGGAACCAAGAGACCCAGTACTTC.

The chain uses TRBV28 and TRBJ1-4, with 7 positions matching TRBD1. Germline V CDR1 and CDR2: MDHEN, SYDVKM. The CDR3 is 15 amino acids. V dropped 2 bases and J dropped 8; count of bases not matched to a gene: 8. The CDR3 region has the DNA TGTGCCAGCAGTTTAAGGGGAACAGGGGACGAAAAACTGTTTTTT. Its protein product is CASSLRGTGDEKLFF.

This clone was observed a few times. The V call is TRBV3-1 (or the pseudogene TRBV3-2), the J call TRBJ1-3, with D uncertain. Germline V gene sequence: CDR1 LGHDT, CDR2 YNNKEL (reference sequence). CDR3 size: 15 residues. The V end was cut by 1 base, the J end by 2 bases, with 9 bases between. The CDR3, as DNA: TGTGCCAGCAGCCAAGCCGACATCCCTGGAAACACCATATATTTT. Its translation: CASSQADIPGNTIYF.

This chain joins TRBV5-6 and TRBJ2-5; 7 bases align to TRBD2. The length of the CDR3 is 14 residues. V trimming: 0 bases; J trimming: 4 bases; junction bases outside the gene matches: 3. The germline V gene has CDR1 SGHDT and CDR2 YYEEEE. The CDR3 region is CASSLVAGAETQYF. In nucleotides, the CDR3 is TGTGCCAGCAGCTTGGTGGCGGGAGCAGAGACCCAGTACTTC.

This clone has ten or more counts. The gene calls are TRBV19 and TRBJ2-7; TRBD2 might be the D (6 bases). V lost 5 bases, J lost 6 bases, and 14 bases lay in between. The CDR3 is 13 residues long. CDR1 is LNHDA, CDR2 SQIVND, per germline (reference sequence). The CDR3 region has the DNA TGTGCCAGTAGTGAACAGGACGGGGGCGAGCAGTACTTC. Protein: CASSEQDGGEQYF.

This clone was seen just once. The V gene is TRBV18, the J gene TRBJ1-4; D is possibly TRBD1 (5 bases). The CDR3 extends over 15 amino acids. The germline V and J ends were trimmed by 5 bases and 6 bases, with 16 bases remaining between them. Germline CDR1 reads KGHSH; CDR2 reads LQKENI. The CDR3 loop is CASSVRAGSDEKLFF. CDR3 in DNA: TGTGCCAGCTCAGTACGCGCAGGGTCCGATGAAAAACTGTTTTTT.

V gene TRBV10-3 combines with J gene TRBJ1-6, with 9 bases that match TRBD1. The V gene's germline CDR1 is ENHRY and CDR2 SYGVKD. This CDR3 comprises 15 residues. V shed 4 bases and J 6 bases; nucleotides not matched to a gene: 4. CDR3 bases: TGTGCCATCAGTGGCCTGGACAGGGGTAATTCACCCCTCCACTTT. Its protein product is CAISGLDRGNSPLHF.

CDR3 loop: CASENTGEEQPQHF. In DNA form, the CDR3 reads TGTGCCAGCGAAAATACAGGGGAAGAGCAGCCCCAGCATTTT. The genes are TRBV6-5 and TRBJ1-5, with 7 bases lining up with TRBD1. Germline V gene sequence: CDR1 MNHEY, CDR2 SVGAGI. CDR3 length: 14 amino acids. With 8 bases clipped from V and 7 bases from J, the junction kept 11 bases outside the gene matches.

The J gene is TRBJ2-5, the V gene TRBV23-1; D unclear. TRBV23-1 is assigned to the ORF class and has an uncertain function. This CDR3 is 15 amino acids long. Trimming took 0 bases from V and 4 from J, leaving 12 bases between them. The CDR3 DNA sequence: TGCGCCAGCAGTCAATCGGGTAGCCCGGCAGAGACCCAGTACTTC. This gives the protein CASSQSGSPAETQYF.

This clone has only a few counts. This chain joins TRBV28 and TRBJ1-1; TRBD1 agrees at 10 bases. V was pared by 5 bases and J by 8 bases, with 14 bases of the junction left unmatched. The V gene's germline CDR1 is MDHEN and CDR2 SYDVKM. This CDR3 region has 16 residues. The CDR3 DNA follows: TGTGCCAGCAGTGCCCCGACAGGGGGCGCTTTACCCGAAGCTTTCTTT. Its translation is CASSAPTGGALPEAFF. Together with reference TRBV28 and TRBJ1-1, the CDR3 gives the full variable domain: DVKVTQSSRYLVKRTGEKVFLECVQDMDHENMFWYRQDPGLGLRLIYFSYDVKMKEKGDIPEGYSVSREKKERFSLILESASTNQTSMYLCASSAPTGGALPEAFFGQGTRLTVV.